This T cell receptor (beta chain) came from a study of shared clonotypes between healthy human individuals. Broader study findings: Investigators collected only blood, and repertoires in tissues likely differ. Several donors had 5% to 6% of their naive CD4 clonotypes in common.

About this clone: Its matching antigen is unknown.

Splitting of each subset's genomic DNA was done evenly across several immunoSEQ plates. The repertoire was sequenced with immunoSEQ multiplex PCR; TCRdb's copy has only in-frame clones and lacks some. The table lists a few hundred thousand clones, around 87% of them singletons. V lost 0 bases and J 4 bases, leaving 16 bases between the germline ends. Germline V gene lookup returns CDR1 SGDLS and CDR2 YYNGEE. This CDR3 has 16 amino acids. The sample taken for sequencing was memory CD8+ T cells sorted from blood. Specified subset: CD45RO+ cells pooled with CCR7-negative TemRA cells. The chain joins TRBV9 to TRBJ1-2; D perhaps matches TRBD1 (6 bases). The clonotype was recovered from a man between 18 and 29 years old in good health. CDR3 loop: CASSVDRTGSRYGYTF. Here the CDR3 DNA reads TGTGCCAGCAGCGTAGATCGAACAGGGAGCCGCTATGGCTACACCTTC.